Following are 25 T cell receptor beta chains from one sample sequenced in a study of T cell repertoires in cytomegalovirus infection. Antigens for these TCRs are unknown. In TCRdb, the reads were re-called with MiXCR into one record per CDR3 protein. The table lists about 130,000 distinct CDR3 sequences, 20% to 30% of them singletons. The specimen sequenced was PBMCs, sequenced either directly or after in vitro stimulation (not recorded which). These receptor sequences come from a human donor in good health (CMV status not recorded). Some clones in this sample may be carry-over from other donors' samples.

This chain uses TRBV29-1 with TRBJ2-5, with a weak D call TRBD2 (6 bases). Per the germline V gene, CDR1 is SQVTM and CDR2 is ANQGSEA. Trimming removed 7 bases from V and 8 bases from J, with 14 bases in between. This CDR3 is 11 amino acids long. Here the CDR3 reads CSAARGGTQYF. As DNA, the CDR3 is TGCAGCGCTGCCCGGGGAGGAACCCAGTACTTC.

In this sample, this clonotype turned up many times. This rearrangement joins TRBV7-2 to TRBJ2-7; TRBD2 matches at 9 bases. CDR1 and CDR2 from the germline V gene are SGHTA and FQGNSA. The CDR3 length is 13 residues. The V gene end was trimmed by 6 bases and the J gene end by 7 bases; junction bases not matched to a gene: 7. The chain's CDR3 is CASRKSGRFEQYF. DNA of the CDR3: TGTGCCAGCAGGAAGAGCGGGAGGTTTGAGCAGTACTTC.

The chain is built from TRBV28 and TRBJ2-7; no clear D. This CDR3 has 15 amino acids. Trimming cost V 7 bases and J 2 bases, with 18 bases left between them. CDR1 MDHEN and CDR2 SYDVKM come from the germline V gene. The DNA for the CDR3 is TGTGCCAGCACCCTTGGTGGGATTTCGCCCTACGAGCAGTACTTC. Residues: CASTLGGISPYEQYF.

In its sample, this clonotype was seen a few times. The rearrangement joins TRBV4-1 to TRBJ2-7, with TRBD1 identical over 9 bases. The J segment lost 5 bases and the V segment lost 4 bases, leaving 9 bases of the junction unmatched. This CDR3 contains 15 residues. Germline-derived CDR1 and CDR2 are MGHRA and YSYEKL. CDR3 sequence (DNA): TGCGCCAGCAGCCGCATACAGGGGGCTGGCGACGAGCAGTACTTC. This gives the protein CASSRIQGAGDEQYF.

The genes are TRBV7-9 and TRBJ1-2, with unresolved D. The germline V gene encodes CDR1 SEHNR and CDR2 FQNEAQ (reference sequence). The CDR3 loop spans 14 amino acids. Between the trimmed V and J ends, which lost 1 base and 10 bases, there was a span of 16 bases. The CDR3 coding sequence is TGTGCCAGCAGCTTAGGTTCCGGGGATGCATCCTACACCTTC. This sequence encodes CASSLGSGDASYTF.

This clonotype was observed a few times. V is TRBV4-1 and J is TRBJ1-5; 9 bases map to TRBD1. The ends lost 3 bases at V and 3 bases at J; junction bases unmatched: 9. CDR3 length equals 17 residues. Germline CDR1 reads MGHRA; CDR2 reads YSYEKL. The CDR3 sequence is CASSHLYRDRDNQPQHF. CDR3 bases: TGCGCCAGCAGCCACCTTTACCGGGACAGGGACAATCAGCCCCAGCATTTT.

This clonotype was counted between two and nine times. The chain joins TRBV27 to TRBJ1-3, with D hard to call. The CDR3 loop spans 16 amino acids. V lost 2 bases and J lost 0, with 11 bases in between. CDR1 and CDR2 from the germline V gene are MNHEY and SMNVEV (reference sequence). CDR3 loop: CASSLGAGISGNTIYF. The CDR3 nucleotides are TGTGCCAGCAGTTTAGGTGCAGGCATCTCTGGAAACACCATATATTTT.

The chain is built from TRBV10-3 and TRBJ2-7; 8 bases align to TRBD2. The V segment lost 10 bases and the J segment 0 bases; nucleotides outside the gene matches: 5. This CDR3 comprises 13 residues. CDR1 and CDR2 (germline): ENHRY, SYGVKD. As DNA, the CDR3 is TGTGCCAGCAGGACTAGCAGCTCCTACGAGCAGTACTTC. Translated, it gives CASRTSSSYEQYF.

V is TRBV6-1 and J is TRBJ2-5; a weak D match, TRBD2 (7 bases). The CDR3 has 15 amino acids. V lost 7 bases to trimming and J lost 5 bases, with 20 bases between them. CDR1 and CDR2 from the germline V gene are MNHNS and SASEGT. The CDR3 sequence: CASIGGGAGGETQYF. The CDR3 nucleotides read TGTGCCAGCATCGGAGGGGGGGCCGGTGGCGAGACCCAGTACTTC.

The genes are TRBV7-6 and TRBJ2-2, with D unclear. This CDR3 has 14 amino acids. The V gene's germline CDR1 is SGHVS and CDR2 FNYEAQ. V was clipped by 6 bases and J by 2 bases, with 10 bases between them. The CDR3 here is CASREDPNTGELFF. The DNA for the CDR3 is TGTGCCAGCAGAGAAGACCCAAACACCGGGGAGCTGTTTTTT.

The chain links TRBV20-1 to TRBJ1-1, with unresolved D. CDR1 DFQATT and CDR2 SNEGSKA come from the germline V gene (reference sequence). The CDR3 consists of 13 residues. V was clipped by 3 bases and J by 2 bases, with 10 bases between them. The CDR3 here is CSASVPTNTEAFF. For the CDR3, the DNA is TGCAGTGCTAGCGTCCCAACTAACACTGAAGCTTTCTTT.

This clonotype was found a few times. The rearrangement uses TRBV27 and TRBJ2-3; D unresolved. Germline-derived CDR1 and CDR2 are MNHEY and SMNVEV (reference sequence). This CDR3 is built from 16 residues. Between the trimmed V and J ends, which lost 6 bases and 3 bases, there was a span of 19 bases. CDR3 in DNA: TGTGCCAGCAGATCGAGACGGGCTGGCTTTACAGATACGCAGTATTTT. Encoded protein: CASRSRRAGFTDTQYF.

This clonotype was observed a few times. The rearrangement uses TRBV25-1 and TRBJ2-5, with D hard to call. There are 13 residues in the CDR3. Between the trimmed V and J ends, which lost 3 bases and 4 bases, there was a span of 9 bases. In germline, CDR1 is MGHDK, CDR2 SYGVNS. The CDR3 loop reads CASSEVSGETQYF. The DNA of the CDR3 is TGTGCCAGCAGTGAGGTTTCAGGAGAGACCCAGTACTTC. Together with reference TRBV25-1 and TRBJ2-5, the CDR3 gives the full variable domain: EADIYQTPRYLVIGTGKKITLECSQTMGHDKMYWYQQDPGMELHLIHYSYGVNSTEKGDLSSESTVSRIRTEHFPLTLESARPSHTSQYLCASSEVSGETQYFGPGTRLLVL.

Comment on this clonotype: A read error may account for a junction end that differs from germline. The CDR3 loop reads CSAPRLLNEPYF. The CDR3, as DNA: TGCAGTGCTCCCCGCCTCCTTAACGAGCCGTACTTC. The chain links TRBV20-1 to TRBJ2-7, with no clear D. The germline V gene encodes CDR1 DFQATT and CDR2 SNEGSKA (reference sequence). CDR3 length: 12 amino acids.

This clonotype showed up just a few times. The CDR3 region is CASSSSTNYEQYV. In DNA form, the CDR3 reads TGTGCCAGCAGTTCGAGCACTAACTACGAGCAGTACGTC. This chain uses TRBV6-5 with TRBJ2-7; the D is unclear. V lost 4 bases and J lost 3, with 10 bases in between. The germline V gene has CDR1 MNHEY and CDR2 SVGAGI. This CDR3 comprises 13 residues.

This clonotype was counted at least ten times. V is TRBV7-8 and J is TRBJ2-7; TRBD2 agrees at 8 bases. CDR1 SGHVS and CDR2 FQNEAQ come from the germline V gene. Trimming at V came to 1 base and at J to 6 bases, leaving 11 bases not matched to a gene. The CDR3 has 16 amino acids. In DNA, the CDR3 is TGTGCCAGCAGCTTAGGGGCAGCGGGAGACTATCGCGAGCAGTACTTC. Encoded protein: CASSLGAAGDYREQYF.

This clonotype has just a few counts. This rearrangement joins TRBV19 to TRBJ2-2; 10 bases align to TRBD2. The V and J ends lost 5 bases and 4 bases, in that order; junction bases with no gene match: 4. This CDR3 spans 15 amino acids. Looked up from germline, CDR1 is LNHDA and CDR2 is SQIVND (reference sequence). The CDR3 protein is CASSVLAGVTGELFF. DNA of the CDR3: TGTGCCAGTAGTGTCCTAGCGGGAGTCACCGGGGAGCTGTTTTTT.

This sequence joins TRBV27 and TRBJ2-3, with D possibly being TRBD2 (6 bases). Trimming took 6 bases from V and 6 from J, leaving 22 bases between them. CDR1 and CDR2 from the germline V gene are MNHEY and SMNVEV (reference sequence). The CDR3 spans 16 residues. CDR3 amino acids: CASSTRLDPTRDTQYF. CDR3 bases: TGTGCCAGCAGCACTAGACTAGATCCAACGAGGGATACGCAGTATTTT.

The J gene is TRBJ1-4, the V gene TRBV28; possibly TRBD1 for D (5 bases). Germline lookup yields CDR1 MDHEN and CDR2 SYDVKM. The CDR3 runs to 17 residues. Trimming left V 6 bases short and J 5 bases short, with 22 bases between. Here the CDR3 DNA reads TGTGCCAGCAGGAGATTTTATTATCGGGGGGAAAATGAAAAACTGTTTTTT. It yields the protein CASRRFYYRGENEKLFF.

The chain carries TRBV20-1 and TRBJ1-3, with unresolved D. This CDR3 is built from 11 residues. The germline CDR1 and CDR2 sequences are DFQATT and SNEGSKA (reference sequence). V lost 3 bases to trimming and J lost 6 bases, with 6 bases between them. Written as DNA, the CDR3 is TGCAGTGCTAGGGCCCAAAACACCATATATTTT. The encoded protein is CSARAQNTIYF.

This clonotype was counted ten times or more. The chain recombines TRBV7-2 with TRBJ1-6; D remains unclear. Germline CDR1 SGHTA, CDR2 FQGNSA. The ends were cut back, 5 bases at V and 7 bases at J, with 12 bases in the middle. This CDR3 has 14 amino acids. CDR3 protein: CASSMKRGNSPLHF. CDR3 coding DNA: TGTGCCAGCAGCATGAAACGAGGAAATTCACCCCTCCACTTT. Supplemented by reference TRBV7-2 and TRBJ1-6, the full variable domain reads GAGVSQSPSNKVTEKGKDVELRCDPISGHTALYWYRQSLGQGLEFLIYFQGNSAPDKSGLPSDRFSAERTGGSVSTLTIQRTQQEDSAVYLCASSMKRGNSPLHFGNGTRLTVT.

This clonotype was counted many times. The CDR3 sequence is CASGGGLGQPQHF. The CDR3 nucleotides are TGTGCCAGTGGAGGGGGTCTCGGGCAGCCCCAGCATTTT. The chain links TRBV7-2 to TRBJ1-5; perhaps TRBD1 as D (6 bases). The CDR3 runs to 13 residues. The germline CDR1 and CDR2 sequences are SGHTA and FQGNSA. The V end was cut by 9 bases, the J end by 7 bases, with 16 bases between.

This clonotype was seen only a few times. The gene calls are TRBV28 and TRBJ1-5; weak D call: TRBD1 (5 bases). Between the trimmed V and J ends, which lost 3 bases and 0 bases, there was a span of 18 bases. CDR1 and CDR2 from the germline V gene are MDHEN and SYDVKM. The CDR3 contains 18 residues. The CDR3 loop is CASSFTQLWGISNQPQHF. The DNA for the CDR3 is TGTGCCAGCAGTTTCACCCAACTGTGGGGGATTAGCAATCAGCCCCAGCATTTT.

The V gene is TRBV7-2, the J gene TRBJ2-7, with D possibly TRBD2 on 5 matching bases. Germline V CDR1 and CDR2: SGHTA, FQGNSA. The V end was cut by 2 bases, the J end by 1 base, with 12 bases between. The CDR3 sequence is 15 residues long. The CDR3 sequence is CASSLWTGPSYEQYF. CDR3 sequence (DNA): TGTGCCAGCAGCTTATGGACTGGTCCTTCCTACGAGCAGTACTTC.

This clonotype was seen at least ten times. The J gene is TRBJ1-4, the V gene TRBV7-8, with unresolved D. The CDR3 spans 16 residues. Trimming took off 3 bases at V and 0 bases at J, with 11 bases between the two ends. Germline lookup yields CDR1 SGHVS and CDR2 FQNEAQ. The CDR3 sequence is CASSFLDTTTNEKLFF. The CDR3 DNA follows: TGTGCCAGCAGCTTCTTAGACACTACAACTAATGAAAAACTGTTTTTT.